The 21 T cell receptor beta chains listed next were all sequenced from one sample in a study of T cell responses to AZD1222 COVID-19 vaccine. Only in-frame clones appear in the TCRdb table, and some are missing; sequencing was by immunoSEQ multiplex PCR. The sample holds approximately 210,000 clones, roughly 90% seen once. Sequenced material: peripheral blood, taken 28 days after the second AZD1222 dose. These receptors were taken from an adult who received the AZD1222 COVID-19 vaccine.

CDR3 amino acids: CASTLMKTSGVNEQFF. CDR3 DNA: TGTGCCAGCACACTGATGAAGACTAGCGGAGTTAATGAGCAGTTCTTC. J is TRBJ2-1 and V is TRBV11-3, with 9 bases aligning to TRBD2. Germline-derived CDR1 and CDR2 are SGHNT and YENEEA. The CDR3 is made up of 16 amino acids. With V trimmed by 7 bases and J by 7 bases, 14 bases remained unmatched.

There are a few counts of this clone. The gene calls are TRBV19 and TRBJ1-3, with D unclear. Trimming shortened V by 3 bases and J by 7 bases, and 10 bases separated the two germline ends. This CDR3 is 13 amino acids long. CDR1 and CDR2 (germline): LNHDA, SQIVND (reference sequence). Written as DNA, the CDR3 is TGTGCCAGTAGTATGCGGGTTTTGAACACCATATATTTT. Translation gives CASSMRVLNTIYF.

The CDR3 DNA reads as TGTGCCAGCAGTGAAGCGAGCGGACTAGCGGTTAGGTACTTC. Encoded protein: CASSEASGLAVRYF. V is TRBV6-1 and J is TRBJ2-7, with 10 bases identical to TRBD2. J lost 12 bases, V lost 0 bases, and 8 bases had no gene match. Germline V lookup: CDR1 MNHNS, CDR2 SASEGT. CDR3 length equals 14 residues.

CDR3 protein: CASSEGWPRELFF. DNA for the CDR3: TGTGCCAGCAGTGAAGGCTGGCCCAGGGAGCTGTTTTTT. The rearrangement uses TRBV6-1 and TRBJ2-2; D is unclear. Germline V gives CDR1 MNHNS, CDR2 SASEGT. Between the trimmed V and J ends, which lost 1 base and 9 bases, there was a span of 9 bases. The CDR3 has 13 residues.

This clone occurred once. This chain links TRBV5-5 with TRBJ2-3; 14 bases agree with TRBD2. The ends lost 3 bases at V and 4 bases at J; junction bases unmatched: 7. Germline assignment: CDR1 SGHKS and CDR2 YYEKEE (reference sequence). This CDR3 comprises 17 residues. The CDR3 protein is CASSYQTSGRAPDTQYF. Here the CDR3 DNA reads TGTGCCAGCAGCTACCAGACTAGCGGGAGGGCACCAGATACGCAGTATTTT.

The chain carries TRBV6-4 and TRBJ1-2; D gene ambiguous. The V gene lost 7 bases and the J gene lost 4 bases, with 16 bases spanning the gap. Germline-derived CDR1 and CDR2 are MRHNA and SNTAGT. CDR3 length: 14 residues. In DNA form, the CDR3 reads TGTGCCAGCAAACCAACAGCTAGTACCTATGGCTACACCTTC. It encodes CASKPTASTYGYTF.

V is TRBV6-5 and J is TRBJ1-1, with D unresolved. Deletions cut 4 bases from V and 10 bases from J, with 10 bases between. This CDR3 contains 11 residues. CDR1 MNHEY and CDR2 SVGAGI come from the germline V gene. In nucleotides, the CDR3 is TGTGCCAGCAGTTTCAGGAGTTTAGCTTTCTTT. Its protein is CASSFRSLAFF.

J is TRBJ2-1 and V is TRBV11-1; D may be TRBD1 (6 bases). The length of the CDR3 is 16 residues. Germline CDR1 is SGHAT and CDR2 is FQDESV (reference sequence). Trimming stripped 6 bases from V and 3 bases from J, with 18 bases between. The CDR3 coding sequence is TGTGCCAGCAGGGCGGGTTCAGGGGCCATCTACAATGAGCAGTTCTTC. Translation gives CASRAGSGAIYNEQFF.

The genes are TRBV7-3 and TRBJ2-1; D may be TRBD1 (6 bases). V shed 5 bases and J shed 6 bases, with 11 bases lying between them. The CDR3 has 13 amino acids. CDR1 and CDR2 from the germline V gene are SGHTA and FQGTGA. The CDR3 nucleotides read TGTGCCAGCAGCGCTACAGGGTCCAATGAGCAGTTCTTC. It encodes CASSATGSNEQFF.

J is TRBJ2-7 and V is TRBV15, with unresolved D. This CDR3 spans 15 amino acids. Germline CDR1 and CDR2: LNHNV and YYDKDF (reference sequence). With 4 bases removed from V and 3 bases from J, the gap between germline ends came to 16 bases. For the CDR3, the DNA is TGTGCCACCAGCACTGGACGCGGCGGTGGCTACGAGCAGTACTTC. Protein: CATSTGRGGGYEQYF.

The chain links TRBV7-3 to TRBJ1-3; D not certain. Between the trimmed V and J ends, which lost 5 bases and 2 bases, there was a span of 10 bases. Germline CDR1 is SGHTA and CDR2 is FQGTGA. There are 14 residues in the CDR3. The CDR3 protein is CASSQSGAGNTIYF. DNA for the CDR3: TGTGCCAGCAGCCAGTCCGGGGCTGGAAACACCATATATTTT.

The chain combines TRBV30 with TRBJ2-1; a possible D gene is TRBD2 (6 bases). CDR1 and CDR2 (germline): GTSNPN, SVGIG (reference sequence). Deletions cut 2 bases from V and 9 bases from J, with 23 bases between. The CDR3 loop spans 16 amino acids. The CDR3: CAWSSSGVARRGEQFF. The CDR3 coding sequence is TGTGCCTGGAGTTCTTCCGGGGTGGCCAGGAGGGGTGAGCAGTTCTTC. The whole variable domain, remainder taken from reference TRBV30 and TRBJ2-1, is SQTIHQWPATLVQPVGSPLSLECTVEGTSNPNLYWYRQAAGRGLQLLFYSVGIGQISSEVPQNLSASRPQDRQFILSSKKLLLSDSGFYLCAWSSSGVARRGEQFFGPGTRLTVL.

The chain recombines TRBV18 with TRBJ1-6, with D possibly TRBD1 on 5 matching bases. Trimming took off 2 bases at V and 1 base at J, with 24 bases between the two ends. CDR1 is KGHSH and CDR2 is LQKENI in the germline V gene. This CDR3 contains 21 residues. In DNA, the CDR3 is TGTGCCAGCTCACCATACATCCCTGGATCCGGGACCCTATCCTATAATTCACCCCTCCACTTT. Amino acid sequence: CASSPYIPGSGTLSYNSPLHF. Supplemented by reference TRBV18 and TRBJ1-6, the full variable domain reads NAGVMQNPRHLVRRRGQEARLRCSPMKGHSHVYWYRQLPEEGLKFMVYLQKENIIDESGMPKERFSAEFPKEGPSILRIQQVVRGDSAAYFCASSPYIPGSGTLSYNSPLHFGNGTRLTVT.

The chain has TRBV7-2 and TRBJ2-3; maybe TRBD2 (5 bases). In germline, CDR1 is SGHTA, CDR2 FQGNSA. The CDR3 runs 15 residues. V gave up 1 base and J gave up 2 bases, with 10 bases separating them. CDR3 residues: CASSLVASLTDTQYF. The CDR3 DNA sequence: TGTGCCAGCAGCTTAGTTGCTAGCCTCACAGATACGCAGTATTTT.

V and J are TRBV9 and TRBJ2-7; TRBD1 aligns across 11 bases. The CDR3 sequence is 15 residues long. The V gene's germline CDR1 is SGDLS and CDR2 YYNGEE. Germline trimming cut 4 bases from V and 3 bases from J; bases unmatched to any gene: 6. The CDR3, as DNA: TGTGCCAGCAGCACCTTGGGACAGGGGGGCTACGAGCAGTACTTC. Translating it yields CASSTLGQGGYEQYF.

The chain uses TRBV27 and TRBJ2-7; TRBD1 agrees at 7 bases. CDR1 is MNHEY, CDR2 SMNVEV, per germline (reference sequence). The CDR3 sequence is 13 residues long. V was clipped by 6 bases and J by 2 bases; unmatched bases: 4. The CDR3 DNA follows: TGTGCCAGCAGCCGACAGGGAACCTACGAGCAGTACTTC. Encoded protein: CASSRQGTYEQYF.

The V call is TRBV6-5, the J call TRBJ1-1, with D hard to call. This CDR3 region has 12 residues. Germline CDR1 and CDR2: MNHEY and SVGAGI. The V and J ends lost 7 bases and 5 bases respectively, with 11 bases between them. This CDR3 is CASTLVGTEAFF. CDR3 coding DNA: TGTGCCAGCACTCTGGTGGGGACTGAAGCTTTCTTT.

The genes are TRBV28 and TRBJ1-5; no firm D call. Trimming stripped 1 base from V and 7 bases from J, with 5 bases between. CDR1 and CDR2 from the germline V gene are MDHEN and SYDVKM. CDR3 length: 12 residues. The DNA for the CDR3 is TGTGCCAGCAGTTTATCTGGACAGCCCCAGCATTTT. Its translation: CASSLSGQPQHF.

V usage is TRBV5-1 and J usage is TRBJ1-6, with 10 bases matching TRBD1. Germline CDR1 reads SGHRS; CDR2 reads YFSETQ. With 1 base clipped from V and 8 bases from J, the junction kept 3 bases outside the gene matches. This CDR3 spans 15 amino acids. The CDR3 is CASSLMTGGDSPLHF. CDR3 nucleotide sequence: TGCGCCAGCAGCTTGATGACAGGGGGCGATTCACCCCTCCACTTT.

In its sample, this clone was seen a few times. The chain combines TRBV18 with TRBJ1-3; weak D call: TRBD1 (6 bases). The ends were cut back, 5 bases at V and 0 bases at J, with 14 bases in the middle. Per the germline V gene, CDR1 is KGHSH and CDR2 is LQKENI. This CDR3 region has 16 residues. CDR3 sequence reads: CASSAQGKASGNTIYF. The CDR3, as DNA: TGTGCCAGCTCAGCACAGGGAAAAGCCTCTGGAAACACCATATATTTT.

The V and J genes are TRBV4-3 and TRBJ2-7, with a tentative D call TRBD2 (5 bases). V was trimmed by 1 base and J by 0 bases, leaving 10 bases between them. CDR1 LGHNA and CDR2 YSLEER come from the germline V gene. CDR3 length: 15 amino acids. This CDR3 is CASSQGPGYSYEQYF. CDR3 bases: TGCGCCAGCAGCCAAGGTCCGGGGTACTCCTACGAGCAGTACTTC.